This passage covers 14 T cell receptor beta chains from one sample sequenced in a study of blood T cell repertoires in COVID-19. Assay: immunoSEQ multiplex PCR; the TCRdb copy retains only in-frame clones and omits some. The repertoire holds around 40,000 clones, approximately 90% seen once, with under 10% in the top ten. Source material: peripheral blood. The receptors were sampled from a man aged 25-45 years with active or convalescent COVID-19.

The chain joins TRBV3-1 (or the pseudogene TRBV3-2) to TRBJ2-7, with TRBD2 matching over 7 bases. V lost 0 bases to trimming and J lost 0 bases; unmatched junction nucleotides: 5. The CDR3 is 16 residues long. The germline V gene has CDR1 LGHDT and CDR2 YNNKEL (reference sequence). The CDR3 sequence is CASSQDLAGDSYEQYF. CDR3 DNA sequence: TGTGCCAGCAGCCAAGATCTGGCGGGGGACTCCTACGAGCAGTACTTC.

This chain uses TRBV6-5 with TRBJ2-2, with TRBD2 as a possible D gene (6 bases). This CDR3 spans 15 amino acids. Trimming stripped 4 bases from V and 4 bases from J, with 13 bases between. Germline CDR1 and CDR2: MNHEY and SVGAGI. The CDR3, as DNA: TGTGCCAGCAGTTTTACGACTAGGGGCACCGGGGAGCTGTTTTTT. It is translated as CASSFTTRGTGELFF.

The rearrangement uses TRBV7-3 and TRBJ2-5, with TRBD1 matching 7 bases. The CDR3 is 15 amino acids. CDR1 is SGHTA and CDR2 is FQGTGA in the germline V gene. The J segment lost 1 base and the V segment lost 2 bases, leaving 4 bases of the junction unmatched. The CDR3 spells CASSLYAGGQETQYF. CDR3 nucleotides: TGTGCCAGCAGCTTATACGCAGGGGGCCAAGAGACCCAGTACTTC.

The rearrangement links TRBV19 to TRBJ1-1, with D maybe TRBD1 (5 bases). V was cut by 6 bases and J by 1 base, with 12 bases left in between. The CDR3 consists of 14 residues. Germline V gives CDR1 LNHDA, CDR2 SQIVND (reference sequence). For the CDR3, the DNA is TGTGCCAGTAGCAGGGACTTGTCGAACACTGAAGCTTTCTTT. Translated, it gives CASSRDLSNTEAFF.

This clone was observed a handful of times. The chain uses TRBV18 and TRBJ2-7, with a weak D call TRBD1 (6 bases). The V end was cut by 5 bases, the J end by 1 base, with 9 bases between. The CDR3 sequence is 13 residues long. Germline values: CDR1 KGHSH, CDR2 LQKENI. The CDR3 protein is CASSADSSYEQYF. CDR3 DNA sequence: TGTGCCAGCTCAGCGGACAGTTCCTACGAGCAGTACTTC.

This clone showed up just once. The rearrangement joins TRBV6-5 to TRBJ1-1, with 9 positions matching TRBD1. After removal of 7 bases from V and 3 bases from J, the junction contained 6 bases not matched to a gene. The CDR3 covers 14 residues. Germline CDR1 reads MNHEY; CDR2 reads SVGAGI. CDR3 amino acids: CASTWTGEDTEAFF. As DNA, the CDR3 is TGTGCCAGCACCTGGACAGGGGAGGACACTGAAGCTTTCTTT.

The chain joins TRBV5-6 to TRBJ1-1, with TRBD1 identical over 8 bases. CDR1 and CDR2 (germline): SGHDT, YYEEEE. Losses at the gene ends were 2 bases for V and 7 bases for J; bases not matched to a gene: 4. The CDR3 has 13 amino acids. As DNA, the CDR3 is TGTGCCAGCAGCTTTGACAGGGGAAATGAAGCTTTCTTT. This sequence encodes CASSFDRGNEAFF. Supplemented by reference TRBV5-6 and TRBJ1-1, the full variable domain reads DAGVTQSPTHLIKTRGQQVTLRCSPKSGHDTVSWYQQALGQGPQFIFQYYEEEERQRGNFPDRFSGHQFPNYSSELNVNALLLGDSALYLCASSFDRGNEAFFGQGTRLTVV.

In the case of this clone: The junction shows a germline mismatch at one end, possibly a read error. The chain links TRBV28 to TRBJ2-1; TRBD1 matches at 9 bases. Germline lookup yields CDR1 MDHEN and CDR2 SYDVKM. The CDR3 runs 15 residues. CDR3 nucleotides: TGTGCCAGCAGCTTATACACAGGGGGCCGGGGTGAGCAGTTCTTC. This codes for CASSLYTGGRGEQFF.

The DNA for the CDR3 is TGTGCCAGCAGTGAGAACAGGGGGACGGCAACTAATGAAAAACTGTTTTTT. Its protein is CASSENRGTATNEKLFF. The chain couples TRBV6-4 to TRBJ1-4, with 8 bases fitting TRBD1. The germline CDR1 and CDR2 sequences are MRHNA and SNTAGT. Trimming at V came to 3 bases and at J to 0 bases, leaving 6 bases not matched to a gene. The CDR3 has 17 residues.

The chain has TRBV14 and TRBJ2-5; TRBD1 matches 7 bases. The junction had 6 bases not matched to a gene; V was cut back by 0 bases and J by 5 bases. This CDR3 comprises 15 residues. Germline CDR1 reads SGHDN; CDR2 reads FVKESK. Here the CDR3 reads CASSQDLGGGETQYF. CDR3 nucleotide sequence: TGTGCCAGCAGCCAAGATCTAGGGGGCGGGGAGACCCAGTACTTC.

The genes are TRBV2 and TRBJ2-1; TRBD2 aligns across 10 bases. Germline lookup yields CDR1 SNHLY and CDR2 FYNNEI. V lost 4 bases, J lost 4 bases, and 4 bases stayed unmatched. This CDR3 is built from 15 residues. The CDR3 region is CASSGASGGYNEQFF. For the CDR3, the DNA is TGTGCCAGCAGTGGAGCTAGCGGGGGATACAATGAGCAGTTCTTC.

The rearrangement links TRBV15 to TRBJ2-2; TRBD1 aligns across 7 bases. This CDR3 region has 18 residues. Germline V gene sequence: CDR1 LNHNV, CDR2 YYDKDF (reference sequence). V trimming: 5 bases; J trimming: 3 bases; junction bases outside the gene matches: 15. CDR3: CATSSLRETGLYTGELFF. Written as DNA, the CDR3 is TGTGCCACCAGCTCCCTAAGAGAGACAGGGCTATACACCGGGGAGCTGTTTTTT.

The rearrangement links TRBV6-6 to TRBJ1-4; D unclear. The germline CDR1 and CDR2 sequences are MNHNY and SVGAGI (reference sequence). Trimming took 6 bases from V and 4 from J, leaving 12 bases between them. This CDR3 is built from 14 residues. In DNA form, the CDR3 reads TGTGCCAGCAGATACGGGAGTGTTAATGAAAAACTGTTTTTT. This sequence encodes CASRYGSVNEKLFF.

The chain has TRBV27 and TRBJ2-2, with 8 bases fitting TRBD2. The V and J ends lost 4 bases and 3 bases, in that order; junction bases with no gene match: 4. The CDR3 consists of 15 residues. Looked up from germline, CDR1 is MNHEY and CDR2 is SMNVEV (reference sequence). CDR3 bases: TGTGCCAGCAGTTCGGGACTAGGATACACCGGGGAGCTGTTTTTT. Its protein is CASSSGLGYTGELFF.